Presented here are 2 T cell receptor beta chains from one specimen sequenced in a study of T cells after yellow fever vaccination. TCRdb re-analysed the 5' RACE reads in MiXCR, keeping a single row per CDR3 protein. The table records more than 350,000 distinct CDR3 sequences, more than 9% of them present only once. Sequences were derived from PBMCs, sampled on the day of the first yellow fever vaccination. All receptors derive from a man between 18 and 29 years old who received the YFV17D yellow fever vaccine.

This clonotype was counted a few times. The gene calls are TRBV2 and TRBJ2-5; D may be TRBD2 (5 bases). V shed 2 bases and J shed 1 base, with 11 bases lying between them. Germline V gene sequence: CDR1 SNHLY, CDR2 FYNNEI. This CDR3 has 15 amino acids. The CDR3 DNA reads as TGTGCCAGCAGTGAACAAGAGGGTCCCCAAGAGACCCAGTACTTC. Translation gives CASSEQEGPQETQYF.

This rearrangement joins TRBV20-1 to TRBJ1-5, with D unclear. V gave up 0 bases and J gave up 7 bases, with 13 bases separating them. CDR1 is DFQATT and CDR2 is SNEGSKA in the germline V gene (reference sequence). The CDR3 is 14 amino acids. In DNA form, the CDR3 reads TGCAGTGCTAGAGAGAGTCCCGCCGTGCAGCCCCAGCATTTT. Amino acid sequence: CSARESPAVQPQHF.